This T cell receptor beta chain was captured by sequencing in a study of spatial heterogeneity in lung cancer. In the study overall: Tumor regions showed TCR transcript counts that correlated strongly with a T cell module score from matched bulk RNA-seq. Study-level results: Higher tumor mutation counts went along with higher counts of expanded intratumoral alpha and beta TCRs. In tumor T cells, estimated coverage reached 6% to 7% for alpha chains and about 14% for beta chains.

Comments on this clonotype: Its antigen is unidentified.

CDR1 and CDR2 from the germline V gene are KGHDR and SFDVKD. The J segment lost 5 bases and the V segment lost 7 bases, leaving 8 bases of the junction unmatched. The CDR3 totals 16 residues. The time point was: sample taken at primary tumor resection. Whole RNA, isolated from tumor, nontumor lung or frozen PBMC, was sequenced without prior sorting. TCRdb recomputed calls from the 5' RACE reads with MiXCR, one row per CDR3 protein. The table lists about 29,000 distinct CDR3 sequences, roughly 7.4% of them singletons. The clonotype was recovered from a male donor with early-stage non-small cell lung cancer. The chain combines TRBV24-1 with TRBJ2-2; 11 positions match TRBD1. This specimen was lung tumor tissue, taken at surgery. The CDR3 sequence is CATRGTGTGGTGELFF. For the CDR3, the DNA is TGTGCCACCAGGGGTACCGGGACAGGGGGGACCGGGGAGCTGTTTTTT.